Sequencing of this T cell receptor beta chain was carried out in a study of T cell clonality in common variable immunodeficiency. Study-level findings and limits: Compared with healthy controls, CVID subjects showed increased TCRbeta clonality, mostly in about a third. Reportedly, TCR beta sequences from common variable immunodeficiency showed fewer deletions and N-nucleotide insertions. Fewer TCRbeta clones were shared among CVID subjects than controls. Patient heterogeneity in the CVID cohort limited correlations between repertoire features and clinical complications.

Generated by immunoSEQ multiplex PCR, the TCRdb table keeps only in-frame clones and is missing some. The record shows around 45,000 clones for this sample, with no singletons present. Trimming removed 1 base at V and 6 bases at J, with 7 bases between. The CDR3 runs 12 residues. Germline V CDR1 and CDR2: LNHDA, SQIVND (reference sequence). This clone was seen repeatedly, ten times or more. Its antigen is as yet unknown. The read stops 3 residues short of the end of the CDR3; the missing end is completed from the germline J gene. The TCR originated in a person aged 18 to 70 in good health. Sequenced input: peripheral blood mononuclear cells. The V and J genes are TRBV19 and TRBJ2-7, with a tentative D call TRBD1 (6 bases). The part of the CDR3 DNA that was read is TGTGCCAGTAGTATAGCAGGGGTCGAG. Protein sequence: CASSIAGVE. The full CDR3 is CASSIAGVEQYF. The variable domain in full, with the rest retrieved from reference TRBV19 and TRBJ2-7, is DGGITQSPKYLFRKEGQNVTLSCEQNLNHDAMYWYRQDPGQGLRLIYYSQIVNDFQKGDIAEGYSVSREKKESFPLTVTSAQKNPTAFYLCASSIAGVEQYFGPGTRLTVT.